This T cell receptor (beta chain) was retrieved from a study of T cell clonotyping in hematopoietic cell transplantation. Across the study: Cytoreduction preceded collection of pretransplant recipient samples. General observations from the study: Higher Inverse Simpson Index values in graft donor and pretransplant recipient predicted broader posttransplant TCR diversity. CD4 and CD8 repertoire contributions could not be separated without sorting. At the given depth, recipient repertoires were over 95% de novo clonotypes.

The length of the CDR3 is 13 residues. V dropped 4 bases and J dropped 0 bases, with 7 bases sitting between them. From germline, CDR1 is GTSNPN and CDR2 SVGIG (reference sequence). Described time point: recipient sample about 28 days before transplant, after cytoreduction. For this clone: The antigen is not known.

Produced via immunoSEQ multiplex PCR; TCRdb's table is partial and in-frame only. The repertoire holds 15,000 to 20,000 clones, with 86% as singletons. This TCR was sampled from a man aged 50 to 60 with acute myeloid leukemia. Some clones in this sample may be carry-over from other donors' samples. The source was peripheral blood mononuclear cells, collected before stem cell transplant. The V and J genes are TRBV30 and TRBJ1-3; no clear D. CDR3 coding DNA: TGTGCCTGGATGGTGTCCTCTGGAAACACCATATATTTT. It codes for CAWMVSSGNTIYF.